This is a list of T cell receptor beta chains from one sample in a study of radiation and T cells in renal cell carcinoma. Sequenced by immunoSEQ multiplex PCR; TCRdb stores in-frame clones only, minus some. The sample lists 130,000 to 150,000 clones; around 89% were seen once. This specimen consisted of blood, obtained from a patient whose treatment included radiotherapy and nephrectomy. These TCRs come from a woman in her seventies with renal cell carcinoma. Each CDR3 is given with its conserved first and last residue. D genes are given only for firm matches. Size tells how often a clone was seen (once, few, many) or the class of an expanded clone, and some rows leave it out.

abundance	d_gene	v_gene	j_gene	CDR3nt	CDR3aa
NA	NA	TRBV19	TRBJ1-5	TGTGCCAGCCGCGCAACTGTCGGGCGACGGCAGCCCCAGCATTTT	CASRATVGRRQPQHF
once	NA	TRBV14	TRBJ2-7	TGTGCCAGCAGCACTATCGACTTCACCTACGAGCAGTACTTC	CASSTIDFTYEQYF
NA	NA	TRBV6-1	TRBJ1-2	TGTGCCAGCAGTGAAGAGGCGGGGGCTTACTATGGCTACACCTTC	CASSEEAGAYYGYTF
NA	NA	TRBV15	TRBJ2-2	TGTGCCACCAGCAGAGATTCAGGACCCTACACCGGGGAGCTGTTTTTT	CATSRDSGPYTGELFF
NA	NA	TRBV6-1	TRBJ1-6	TGTGCCAGCAGTGAACCTGGGGACACCGTCCACTTT	CASSEPGDTVHF
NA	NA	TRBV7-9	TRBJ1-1	TGTGCCAGCAGCTTAGGAAGTTCGGCACACCCGAACACTGAAGCTTTCTTT	CASSLGSSAHPNTEAFF
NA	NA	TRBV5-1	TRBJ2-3	TGCGCCAGCAGCTTGGCCGGGACACATAGCACAGATACGCAGTATTTT	CASSLAGTHSTDTQYF
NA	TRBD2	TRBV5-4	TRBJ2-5	TGTGCCAGCAGCCTGGGACTAGCGGGGGGGCGGGCAGAGACCCAGTACTTC	CASSLGLAGGRAETQYF
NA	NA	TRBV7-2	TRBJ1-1	TGTGCCAGCAGCTTAGCGCCGGGGAACACTGAAGCTTTCTTT	CASSLAPGNTEAFF
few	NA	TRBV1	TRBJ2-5	TGCACCAGCAGCCAGATCGCTAGCCCTGAGACCCAGTACTTC	CTSSQIASPETQYF
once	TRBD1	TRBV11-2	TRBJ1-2	TGTGCCAGCAGCGCGACAGGGGGCGGTCGATATGGCTACACCTTC	CASSATGGGRYGYTF
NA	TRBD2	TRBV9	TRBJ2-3	TGTGCCAGCAGCGGGGGACTAATCACAGATACGCAGTATTTT	CASSGGLITDTQYF
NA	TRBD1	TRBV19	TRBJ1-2	TGTGCCAGTAGTACTCGGGACAGGGTCTTTGTCGGTAATGGCTACACCTTC	CASSTRDRVFVGNGYTF
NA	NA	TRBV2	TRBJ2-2	TGTGCCTCAAAAGGGACTCTGAACACCGGGGAGCTGTTTTTT	CASKGTLNTGELFF